One and the same sample provided the 29 T cell receptor beta chains below, sequenced in a study of spatial heterogeneity in lung cancer. The time point was: blood at routine non-recurrence follow-up after resection. TCRdb processed the 5' RACE reads anew with MiXCR; each CDR3 protein has one entry. Of just over 70,000 distinct CDR3 sequences listed, 8% to 10% are singletons. The material sequenced was PBMCs, taken at follow-up. Receptors were obtained from a female donor with early-stage non-small cell lung cancer.

This clonotype was observed a few times. In DNA, the CDR3 is TGTGCCAGCAGGAAAGCAATTAGCAATCAGCCCCAGCATTTT. Its protein is CASRKAISNQPQHF. V and J are TRBV6-5 and TRBJ1-5; no firm D call. V was clipped by 6 bases and J by 0 bases, with 9 bases between them. The CDR3 has 14 residues. The germline V gene encodes CDR1 MNHEY and CDR2 SVGAGI.

This clonotype was seen many times. V gene TRBV20-1 combines with J gene TRBJ1-1, with D tentatively TRBD1 (5 bases). This CDR3 is built from 16 residues. Germline V gives CDR1 DFQATT, CDR2 SNEGSKA (reference sequence). The V end lost 3 bases, the J end lost 3 bases, and 20 bases lay between the germline ends. CDR3 coding DNA: TGCAGTGCTAGTCCTTGGCCGGACGAAGGGGACACTGAAGCTTTCTTT. This gives the protein CSASPWPDEGDTEAFF.

There are a few counts of this clonotype. The rearrangement joins TRBV6-1 to TRBJ1-6, with D tentatively TRBD1 (5 bases). Germline V gives CDR1 MNHNS, CDR2 SASEGT. The CDR3 spans 16 residues. Trimming shortened V by 5 bases and J by 3 bases, and 14 bases separated the two germline ends. CDR3 coding DNA: TGTGCCAGCAGTAACCCCCGGGGCGTCTATAATTCACCCCTCCACTTT. Amino acids: CASSNPRGVYNSPLHF.

In its sample, this clonotype was seen many times. The chain recombines TRBV7-6 with TRBJ2-1; TRBD2 agrees at 10 bases. V dropped 0 bases and J dropped 0; count of bases not matched to a gene: 8. Germline lookup yields CDR1 SGHVS and CDR2 FNYEAQ. The CDR3 has 19 residues. In nucleotides, the CDR3 is TGTGCCAGCAGCTTAGCCCTGTTCGGGACTAGCGACTCCTACAATGAGCAGTTCTTC. Protein: CASSLALFGTSDSYNEQFF.

About this clonotype: A read error may explain this, as a much larger clone is one base away. This chain uses TRBV3-1 with TRBJ1-2, with D possibly being TRBD1 (6 bases). The germline V gene has CDR1 LGHDT and CDR2 YNNKEL (reference sequence). Trimming removed 0 bases from V and 4 bases from J, with 12 bases in between. This CDR3 has 15 amino acids. CDR3 nucleotides: TGTGCCAGCAGCCAAGAAGATCGGGGGGCCTATGGCTACACCTTC. This encodes CASSQEDRGAYGYTF.

This clonotype showed up many times. This chain uses TRBV7-9 with TRBJ1-2; weak D call: TRBD1 (5 bases). Germline V gene sequence: CDR1 SEHNR, CDR2 FQNEAQ (reference sequence). The V gene lost 3 bases and the J gene lost 6 bases, with 11 bases spanning the gap. The CDR3 sequence is 13 residues long. DNA of the CDR3: TGTGCCAGCAGCTTGGGGGGGATTGATGGCTACACCTTC. Translated: CASSLGGIDGYTF.

The CDR3 DNA follows: TGTGCCAGCAGCCAGGAGGGACAGGGAGGGACTGAAGCTTTCTTT. It specifies CASSQEGQGGTEAFF. The chain joins TRBV3-1 to TRBJ1-1, with 9 bases lining up with TRBD1. With V trimmed by 3 bases and J by 5 bases, 7 bases remained unmatched. Germline V gives CDR1 LGHDT, CDR2 YNNKEL (reference sequence). The CDR3 sequence is 15 residues long.

This clonotype was seen repeatedly, ten times or more. The genes are TRBV10-3 and TRBJ1-3, with a tentative D call TRBD1 (5 bases). Trimming removed 6 bases at V and 1 base at J, with 13 bases between. From germline, CDR1 is ENHRY and CDR2 SYGVKD. The CDR3 extends over 15 amino acids. The CDR3 reads CAIRGSRGSGNTIYF. The DNA for the CDR3 is TGTGCCATCAGAGGATCGAGGGGTTCTGGAAACACCATATATTTT.

The sample holds many counts of this clonotype. The rearrangement uses TRBV20-1 and TRBJ2-5, with 7 bases that match TRBD2. CDR1 is DFQATT, CDR2 SNEGSKA, per germline (reference sequence). The CDR3 extends over 12 amino acids. Losses at the gene ends were 4 bases for V and 2 bases for J; bases not matched to a gene: 1. CDR3 protein: CSATGGQETQYF. CDR3 nucleotide sequence: TGCAGTGCTACCGGGGGGCAAGAGACCCAGTACTTC.

This clonotype has ten or more counts. The CDR3 loop reads CASSIDESLAGYNEQFF. The DNA for the CDR3 is TGTGCCAGTAGTATAGATGAATCCCTAGCGGGATACAATGAGCAGTTCTTC. This chain connects TRBV19 to TRBJ2-1; 9 bases are a match to TRBD2. Germline V gene sequence: CDR1 LNHDA, CDR2 SQIVND (reference sequence). Germline trimming cut 0 bases from V and 4 bases from J; bases unmatched to any gene: 7. This CDR3 region has 17 residues.

This clonotype has at least ten counts. The chain is built from TRBV18 and TRBJ1-1; TRBD1 is a possible D gene (5 bases). V was pared by 3 bases and J by 8 bases, with 13 bases between. The CDR3 loop spans 13 amino acids. Germline V gene lookup returns CDR1 KGHSH and CDR2 LQKENI. CDR3 in DNA: TGTGCCAGCTCACCGCAGACAGATGGGGAAGCTTTCTTT. Its translation: CASSPQTDGEAFF. The entire variable domain, with the rest obtained from reference TRBV18 and TRBJ1-1, is as follows: NAGVMQNPRHLVRRRGQEARLRCSPMKGHSHVYWYRQLPEEGLKFMVYLQKENIIDESGMPKERFSAEFPKEGPSILRIQQVVRGDSAAYFCASSPQTDGEAFFGQGTRLTVV.

About this clonotype itself: A read error may be the cause here, since a much bigger clone is one base away. The chain employs TRBV9 and TRBJ2-2, with D uncertain. CDR3 length: 15 residues. The germline gives CDR1 SGDLS, CDR2 YYNGEE. V was cut by 4 bases and J by 4 bases, with 14 bases left in between. The CDR3 DNA reads as TGTGCCAGCAGCTTAAGCGATTCCTTCACCGGGGAGCTGTTTTTT. Amino acid sequence: CASSLSDSFTGELFF. Full variable domain (remainder filled in from reference TRBV9 and TRBJ2-2): DSGVTQTPKHLITATGQRVTLRCSPRSGDLSVYWYQQSLDQGLQFLIQYYNGEERAKGNILERFSAQQFPDLHSELNLSSLELGDSALYFCASSLSDSFTGELFFGEGSRLTVL.

Many counts were recorded for this clonotype. The genes are TRBV7-8 and TRBJ2-5; perhaps TRBD2 as D (6 bases). CDR1 SGHVS and CDR2 FQNEAQ come from the germline V gene. V lost 2 bases to trimming and J lost 5 bases, with 15 bases between them. The CDR3 runs 15 residues. The CDR3 spells CASSLRGSSAETQYF. In nucleotides, the CDR3 is TGTGCCAGCAGCTTACGGGGGTCTTCCGCGGAGACCCAGTACTTC.

This clonotype has a count of ten or more. V gene TRBV3-1 combines with J gene TRBJ1-1; D perhaps matches TRBD1 (5 bases). Deletions cut 3 bases from V and 1 base from J, with 9 bases between. CDR3 length: 14 amino acids. Germline CDR1 reads LGHDT; CDR2 reads YNNKEL (reference sequence). The CDR3 reads CASSQGPQNTEAFF. The CDR3 bases are TGTGCCAGCAGCCAGGGACCGCAGAACACTGAAGCTTTCTTT.

This clonotype has a count of ten or more. The chain combines TRBV19 with TRBJ2-7, with 7 bases aligning to TRBD2. The CDR3 loop spans 15 amino acids. Germline values: CDR1 LNHDA, CDR2 SQIVND (reference sequence). The J segment lost 2 bases and the V segment lost 7 bases, leaving 11 bases of the junction unmatched. CDR3 amino acids: CASTPAGVGPYEQYF. Here the CDR3 DNA reads TGTGCCAGTACCCCCGCGGGAGTTGGGCCCTACGAGCAGTACTTC.

In this sample, this clonotype turned up once. It may be a read error: a sequence one base away is much more abundant. This sequence joins TRBV4-1 and TRBJ2-1, with D hard to call. The J call is doubtful: the DNA matches TRBJ2-7 better. The CDR3 consists of 13 residues. The V gene's germline CDR1 is MGHRA and CDR2 YSYEKL. The CDR3 region is CASSQEGWNEQYF. DNA for the CDR3: TGCGCCAGCAGCCAAGAGGGGTGGAATGAGCAGTACTTC.

V and J are TRBV7-8 and TRBJ2-7; D is perhaps TRBD2 (5 bases). CDR3 length: 15 amino acids. With 4 bases removed from V and 1 base from J, the gap between germline ends came to 14 bases. Germline V gene data show CDR1 as SGHVS and CDR2 as FQNEAQ. The CDR3 region has the DNA TGTGCCAGCAGCTCCTCAGCGGTGGGGTCCTACGAGCAGTACTTC. Translating gives CASSSSAVGSYEQYF. The entire variable domain, with the rest obtained from reference TRBV7-8 and TRBJ2-7, is as follows: GAGVSQSPRYKVAKRGQDVALRCDPISGHVSLFWYQQALGQGPEFLTYFQNEAQLDKSGLPSDRFFAERPEGSVSTLKIQRTQQEDSAVYLCASSSSAVGSYEQYFGPGTRLTVT.

This clonotype showed up just a few times. The rearrangement links TRBV7-2 to TRBJ1-2; D is ambiguous. Germline lookup yields CDR1 SGHTA and CDR2 FQGNSA. The CDR3 has 14 amino acids. The germline V and J ends were trimmed by 1 base and 3 bases, with 9 bases remaining between them. The CDR3 coding sequence is TGTGCCAGCAGCTTAGTCTCTGGGGACTATGGCTACACCTTC. Amino acid sequence: CASSLVSGDYGYTF.

This clonotype was counted at least ten times. The chain combines TRBV6-6 with TRBJ1-4, with D unclear. CDR3 length: 15 residues. Trimming shortened V by 0 bases and J by 7 bases, and 12 bases separated the two germline ends. CDR1 is MNHNY, CDR2 SVGAGI, per germline (reference sequence). CDR3 DNA: TGTGCCAGCAGTTACTCTATAGTGCTTGGTGAAAAACTGTTTTTT. Amino acid sequence: CASSYSIVLGEKLFF.

This clonotype was found many times. The chain is built from TRBV5-1 and TRBJ2-7, with no clear D. V gave up 0 bases and J gave up 0 bases, with 7 bases separating them. CDR3 length: 14 residues. Looked up from germline, CDR1 is SGHRS and CDR2 is YFSETQ. CDR3 protein: CASSLVPFSYEQYF. CDR3 coding DNA: TGCGCCAGCAGCTTGGTCCCCTTCTCCTACGAGCAGTACTTC.

This clonotype was recorded many times. V usage is TRBV20-1 and J usage is TRBJ2-1; tentatively, D is TRBD2 (6 bases). Germline loops: CDR1 DFQATT, CDR2 SNEGSKA (reference sequence). V was cut by 0 bases and J by 5 bases, with 14 bases left in between. The CDR3 runs to 15 residues. CDR3 DNA sequence: TGCAGTGCTAGAGAAGGCCTAGCGCGCAACAATGAGCAGTTCTTC. Translating it yields CSAREGLARNNEQFF.

At least ten counts were recorded for this clonotype. This rearrangement joins TRBV7-9 to TRBJ2-7; TRBD1 might be the D (6 bases). Germline values: CDR1 SEHNR, CDR2 FQNEAQ (reference sequence). V was trimmed by 0 bases and J by 6 bases, leaving 12 bases between them. CDR3 length: 14 amino acids. The chain's CDR3 is CASSLAYRDGEQYF. CDR3 coding DNA: TGTGCCAGCAGCTTAGCTTACAGGGATGGCGAGCAGTACTTC. Together with reference TRBV7-9 and TRBJ2-7, the CDR3 gives the full variable domain: DTGVSQNPRHKITKRGQNVTFRCDPISEHNRLYWYRQTLGQGPEFLTYFQNEAQLEKSRLLSDRFSAERPKGSFSTLEIQRTEQGDSAMYLCASSLAYRDGEQYFGPGTRLTVT.

A few counts support this clonotype. The chain links TRBV4-1 to TRBJ1-1; maybe TRBD1 (5 bases). The CDR3 spans 15 residues. Trimming took 0 bases from V and 3 from J, leaving 11 bases between them. The germline gives CDR1 MGHRA, CDR2 YSYEKL. The DNA of the CDR3 is TGCGCCAGCAGCCAAGATAGAAGGGGCGACACTGAAGCTTTCTTT. Translated, it gives CASSQDRRGDTEAFF.

In this sample, this clonotype turned up a few times. This chain links TRBV7-3 with TRBJ2-2; a possible D gene is TRBD2 (6 bases). The CDR3 loop spans 17 amino acids. The germline V and J ends were trimmed by 5 bases and 2 bases, with 18 bases remaining between them. CDR1 and CDR2 (germline): SGHTA, FQGTGA. CDR3 in DNA: TGTGCCAGCAGCCAAATGCCGGGACTTCAAAACACCGGGGAGCTGTTTTTT. Protein product: CASSQMPGLQNTGELFF.

This clonotype was detected many times. This rearrangement joins TRBV18 to TRBJ2-1; D is undetermined. V lost 3 bases and J 6 bases, leaving 18 bases between the germline ends. Germline CDR1 and CDR2: KGHSH and LQKENI. This CDR3 region has 16 residues. The DNA of the CDR3 is TGTGCCAGCTCACCCTACCTCGAAGTCAGACCCAATGAGCAGTTCTTC. Protein sequence: CASSPYLEVRPNEQFF.

This clonotype has ten or more counts. In DNA, the CDR3 is TGTGCCAGCAGTCTGGGACTAGCGGGAGAGACCCAGTACTTC. Encoded protein: CASSLGLAGETQYF. This chain joins TRBV12-3 or TRBV12-4 and TRBJ2-5; 12 nucleotides match TRBD2. Unmatched junction bases numbered 2, after V lost 5 bases and J lost 4 bases. The CDR3 extends over 14 amino acids.

In this sample, this clonotype turned up many times. The chain recombines TRBV7-3 with TRBJ2-3, with 12 bases fitting TRBD2. This CDR3 comprises 17 residues. Germline lookup yields CDR1 SGHTA and CDR2 FQGTGA. V shed 6 bases, J shed 4 bases, and the junction held 11 bases outside the gene matches. CDR3 DNA: TGTGCCAGCAGGCAAAATCTTCTAGCGGGAGGGGCAGATACGCAGTATTTT. It is translated as CASRQNLLAGGADTQYF.

The rearrangement joins TRBV10-3 to TRBJ2-1, with 12 bases identical to TRBD2. This CDR3 spans 14 amino acids. Germline loops: CDR1 ENHRY, CDR2 SYGVKD. The trim removed 8 bases at V and 5 bases at J, leaving 4 bases unmatched. In DNA form, the CDR3 reads TGTGCCATCCGGACTAGCGGGACTAACAATGAGCAGTTCTTC. Residues: CAIRTSGTNNEQFF.

In this sample, this clonotype turned up many times. This chain joins TRBV29-1 and TRBJ2-5, with 10 bases fitting TRBD2. Germline lookup yields CDR1 SQVTM and CDR2 ANQGSEA. The CDR3 spans 13 residues. J was trimmed by 4 bases and V by 4 bases; bases with no gene match: 3. The CDR3 coding sequence is TGCAGCGTTGTTCTAGCGGGAGTAGAGACCCAGTACTTC. Protein sequence: CSVVLAGVETQYF.